These 26 T cell receptor beta chains share one sample of origin, sequenced in a study of cytomegalovirus exposure and HLA in healthy donors. The PCR used 60 Vbeta and 13 Jbeta primers. Measured with immunoSEQ multiplex PCR; TCRdb has only the in-frame clones, and not every one. There are about 95,000 clones in the sample; 70% to 80% occur only once, and over 9.5% lies in the top ten. The sample was PBMCs. These receptors all stem from a man aged 18 to 35 in good health and CMV-seropositive.

J is TRBJ1-5 and V is TRBV2, with a possible D match to TRBD1 (5 bases). Trimming took off 2 bases at V and 0 bases at J, with 8 bases between the two ends. The CDR3 spans 15 residues. Germline CDR1 reads SNHLY; CDR2 reads FYNNEI. CDR3 residues: CASSEQGLSNQPQHF. CDR3 sequence (DNA): TGTGCCAGCAGTGAACAGGGCCTTAGCAATCAGCCCCAGCATTTT.

Worth noting for this clone: One end of the junction varies from germline; a read error may be responsible. The CDR3: CSASFTKAFF. The DNA for the CDR3 is TGCAGTGCTAGTTTCACTAAAGCTTTCTTT. The J gene is TRBJ1-1, the V gene TRBV20-1; D remains unclear. CDR1 is DFQATT, CDR2 SNEGSKA, per germline (reference sequence). The CDR3 sequence is 10 residues long.

The chain uses TRBV28 and TRBJ1-1; the D gene is possibly TRBD1 (5 bases). The length of the CDR3 is 13 residues. The ends were cut back, 6 bases at V and 1 base at J, with 9 bases in the middle. Germline V lookup: CDR1 MDHEN, CDR2 SYDVKM. CDR3 amino acids: CASRDRANTEAFF. The CDR3 DNA sequence: TGTGCCAGCAGAGACAGAGCGAACACTGAAGCTTTCTTT. The full variable domain, completed using reference TRBV28 and TRBJ1-1, is DVKVTQSSRYLVKRTGEKVFLECVQDMDHENMFWYRQDPGLGLRLIYFSYDVKMKEKGDIPEGYSVSREKKERFSLILESASTNQTSMYLCASRDRANTEAFFGQGTRLTVV.

This clone was picked up one time. At one boundary the junction diverges from the germline segment, which might be a read error. Other DNA sequences of this sample code for an identical CDR3. This chain joins TRBV25-1 and TRBJ1-3; tentative D call: TRBD1 (5 bases). The CDR3 runs to 16 residues. CDR1 MGHDK and CDR2 SYGVNS come from the germline V gene. As DNA, the CDR3 is TGTGCCAGCAGTGCCGCCTCAGGGAAGGCTGGAAACACCATATACTTT. This translates into CASSAASGKAGNTIYF.

The rearrangement links TRBV29-1 to TRBJ2-5; a possible D gene is TRBD2 (5 bases). Germline V gene data show CDR1 as SQVTM and CDR2 as ANQGSEA. The CDR3 sequence is 14 residues long. Trimming took 6 bases from V and 5 from J, leaving 19 bases between them. Written as DNA, the CDR3 is TGCAGCGTGAAACCGGGCACGACGGGGGAGACCCAGTACTTC. It specifies CSVKPGTTGETQYF.

This sequence joins TRBV6-1 and TRBJ1-2, with 8 nucleotides matching TRBD1. Germline-derived CDR1 and CDR2 are MNHNS and SASEGT. Germline trimming cut 4 bases from V and 3 bases from J; bases unmatched to any gene: 13. The CDR3 is 17 amino acids. The CDR3 bases are TGTGCCAGCAGTGCATCAAGATCCGGGACAGGATACTATGGCTACACCTTC. It specifies CASSASRSGTGYYGYTF.

The gene calls are TRBV19 and TRBJ2-4; 8 bases fit TRBD1. The CDR3 is 13 residues long. The V and J ends lost 4 bases and 5 bases, in that order; junction bases with no gene match: 1. The germline gives CDR1 LNHDA, CDR2 SQIVND (reference sequence). DNA for the CDR3: TGTGCCAGTAGTACAGGGGGCCAAAACATTCAGTACTTC. Protein product: CASSTGGQNIQYF.

The J gene is TRBJ2-5, the V gene TRBV7-8; tentatively, D is TRBD1 (8 bases). V dropped 2 bases and J dropped 3 bases, with 16 bases sitting between them. The CDR3 has 16 amino acids. Germline V CDR1 and CDR2: SGHVS, FQNEAQ. The CDR3 loop reads CASSLSRTGTKETQYF. The CDR3, as DNA: TGTGCCAGCAGCTTATCCCGGACAGGGACTAAAGAGACCCAGTACTTC.

The rearrangement uses TRBV5-1 and TRBJ2-1; 8 bases are a match to TRBD2. Germline V gene data show CDR1 as SGHRS and CDR2 as YFSETQ. V dropped 5 bases and J dropped 10; count of bases not matched to a gene: 14. CDR3 length: 15 residues. The CDR3 bases are TGCGCCAGCAGTCTGGAAAGGGCGGGGGGTCGAGAGCAGTTCTTC. This codes for CASSLERAGGREQFF.

This clone was observed a handful of times. The chain links TRBV30 to TRBJ1-3; no clear D gene. Trimming stripped 4 bases from V and 2 bases from J, with 3 bases between. The CDR3 loop spans 11 amino acids. The germline V gene encodes CDR1 GTSNPN and CDR2 SVGIG (reference sequence). This CDR3 is CAWKPGNTIYF. The CDR3 coding sequence is TGTGCCTGGAAGCCTGGAAACACCATATATTTT.

V gene TRBV7-2 combines with J gene TRBJ1-5; unclear D gene. Germline loops: CDR1 SGHTA, CDR2 FQGNSA. The V end was cut by 2 bases, the J end by 6 bases, with 14 bases between. The CDR3 length is 15 residues. CDR3 amino acids: CASSLMVSGSQPQHF. The CDR3 DNA is TGTGCCAGCAGCTTAATGGTTTCAGGCTCTCAGCCCCAGCATTTT.

The chain combines TRBV6-4 with TRBJ1-1; tentatively, D is TRBD1 (6 bases). CDR1 and CDR2 from the germline V gene are MRHNA and SNTAGT. The CDR3 is 17 amino acids. Trimming removed 5 bases at V and 3 bases at J, with 22 bases between. The CDR3 DNA is TGTGCCAGCAGTTACGGATGTCGGGACATCTCTCACACTGAAGCTTTCTTT. It yields the protein CASSYGCRDISHTEAFF.

Concerning this clone: Different DNA sequences within this sample yield the same CDR3. This chain uses TRBV7-8 with TRBJ1-6; D remains unclear. Trimming removed 0 bases at V and 0 bases at J, with 12 bases between. CDR3 size: 18 residues. Looked up from germline, CDR1 is SGHVS and CDR2 is FQNEAQ. CDR3 coding DNA: TGTGCCAGCAGCTTAGCGCGGCCCGGGAGCTCCTATAATTCACCCCTCCACTTT. As protein: CASSLARPGSSYNSPLHF.

The gene calls are TRBV4-2 and TRBJ2-7; possible D gene TRBD1, 5 bases. The CDR3 extends over 17 amino acids. The germline V and J ends were trimmed by 0 bases and 1 base, with 16 bases remaining between them. Germline values: CDR1 LGHNA, CDR2 YNFKEQ. For the CDR3, the DNA is TGTGCCAGCAGCCAAGATCAGGGTCGAGAGTCATCCTACGAGCAGTACTTC. It codes for CASSQDQGRESSYEQYF.

The chain has TRBV5-1 and TRBJ2-1; 8 nucleotides align to TRBD1. CDR1 and CDR2 from the germline V gene are SGHRS and YFSETQ. The trim removed 4 bases at V and 1 base at J, leaving 10 bases unmatched. The CDR3 contains 17 residues. This CDR3 is CASSELATGGSYNEQFF. Written as DNA, the CDR3 is TGCGCCAGCAGCGAACTAGCCACAGGGGGATCCTACAATGAGCAGTTCTTC.

This clone appeared a single time. The chain recombines TRBV2 with TRBJ2-1; TRBD2 agrees at 8 bases. CDR3 size: 16 residues. Germline CDR1 and CDR2: SNHLY and FYNNEI. J was trimmed by 9 bases and V by 1 base; bases with no gene match: 11. The CDR3 sequence is CASSEVRGGREGEQFF. The CDR3 DNA reads TGTGCCAGCAGTGAAGTACGGGGGGGCAGGGAGGGTGAGCAGTTCTTC. The full variable domain, its missing parts supplied by reference TRBV2 and TRBJ2-1, is EPEVTQTPSHQVTQMGQEVILRCVPISNHLYFYWYRQILGQKVEFLVSFYNNEISEKSEIFDDQFSVERPDGSNFTLKIRSTKLEDSAMYFCASSEVRGGREGEQFFGPGTRLTVL.

The V gene is TRBV29-1, the J gene TRBJ1-2; D not certain. The V end was cut by 7 bases, the J end by 4 bases, with 13 bases between. Germline V gives CDR1 SQVTM, CDR2 ANQGSEA. This CDR3 spans 12 amino acids. CDR3 DNA: TGCAGCGCGGTAGTATCTGGCTATGGCTACACCTTC. It translates to CSAVVSGYGYTF.

V is TRBV5-1 and J is TRBJ1-2; D is possibly TRBD1 (6 bases). Deletions cut 0 bases from V and 0 bases from J, with 6 bases between. Germline assignment: CDR1 SGHRS and CDR2 YFSETQ. This CDR3 spans 14 amino acids. The CDR3 sequence is CASSLDRANYGYTF. The CDR3 DNA follows: TGCGCCAGCAGCTTGGACAGGGCTAACTATGGCTACACCTTC.

V usage is TRBV28 and J usage is TRBJ2-3, with D unresolved. Trimming took off 3 bases at V and 1 base at J, with 8 bases between the two ends. CDR3 length: 14 amino acids. Germline V lookup: CDR1 MDHEN, CDR2 SYDVKM. The CDR3 here is CASSLSTGTDTQYF. CDR3 nucleotides: TGTGCCAGCAGTTTGTCAACAGGCACAGATACGCAGTATTTT.

The V call is TRBV19, the J call TRBJ2-3; D remains ambiguous. The V gene lost 5 bases and the J gene lost 4 bases, with 10 bases spanning the gap. The CDR3 is 13 residues long. CDR1 and CDR2 (germline): LNHDA, SQIVND (reference sequence). CDR3 bases: TGTGCCAGTAGTCCGAGCATCCCAGATACGCAGTATTTT. Protein: CASSPSIPDTQYF.

The chain uses TRBV7-9 and TRBJ2-5; the D gene is possibly TRBD1 (5 bases). Germline assignment: CDR1 SEHNR and CDR2 FQNEAQ (reference sequence). The V and J ends lost 4 bases and 7 bases respectively, with 10 bases between them. The CDR3 runs to 12 residues. CDR3 protein: CASSYLQGTQYF. The CDR3 nucleotides read TGTGCCAGCAGCTACCTTCAGGGGACCCAGTACTTC. The complete variable domain, with remaining parts taken from reference TRBV7-9 and TRBJ2-5, reads DTGVSQNPRHKITKRGQNVTFRCDPISEHNRLYWYRQTLGQGPEFLTYFQNEAQLEKSRLLSDRFSAERPKGSFSTLEIQRTEQGDSAMYLCASSYLQGTQYFGPGTRLLVL.

The J gene is TRBJ2-5, the V gene TRBV28, with 8 bases identical to TRBD2. The length of the CDR3 is 14 residues. V trimming: 3 bases; J trimming: 3 bases; junction bases outside the gene matches: 3. CDR1 is MDHEN, CDR2 SYDVKM, per germline. CDR3 region: CASSFPGGKETQYF. As DNA, the CDR3 is TGTGCCAGCAGTTTCCCGGGGGGGAAAGAGACCCAGTACTTC.

The chain employs TRBV19 and TRBJ1-5, with 9 bases that match TRBD1. In germline, CDR1 is LNHDA, CDR2 SQIVND (reference sequence). The V gene end was trimmed by 4 bases and the J gene end by 5 bases; junction bases not matched to a gene: 9. This CDR3 region has 16 residues. The CDR3 DNA reads as TGTGCCAGTAGTACTATACCGGGACAGGGCTATCAGCCCCAGCATTTT. It specifies CASSTIPGQGYQPQHF.

The rearrangement uses TRBV4-1 and TRBJ2-3; 10 bases align to TRBD2. V shed 1 base, J shed 3 bases, and the junction held 10 bases outside the gene matches. CDR3 length: 18 amino acids. CDR1 is MGHRA and CDR2 is YSYEKL in the germline V gene. This chain's CDR3 is CASSQVLVAGGGTDTQYF. CDR3 in DNA: TGCGCCAGCAGCCAAGTCCTGGTAGCGGGGGGAGGGACAGATACGCAGTATTTT.

V gene TRBV5-4 combines with J gene TRBJ2-5; TRBD2 matches 11 bases. With 1 base clipped from V and 6 bases from J, the junction kept 5 bases outside the gene matches. Germline V gene lookup returns CDR1 SGHNT and CDR2 YYREEE (reference sequence). The CDR3 totals 15 residues. The CDR3 protein is CASSLSSGGSKTQYF. CDR3 bases: TGTGCCAGCAGCTTGTCTAGCGGGGGGTCGAAGACCCAGTACTTC.

This clone was seen a few times. The rearrangement uses TRBV5-4 and TRBJ2-5, with 9 positions matching TRBD2. CDR3 length equals 13 residues. V was clipped by 10 bases and J by 5 bases; unmatched bases: 9. CDR1 is SGHNT, CDR2 YYREEE, per germline (reference sequence). The CDR3 spells CAHGAGGQETQYF. CDR3 DNA sequence: TGTGCCCACGGGGCGGGGGGGCAGGAGACCCAGTACTTC.